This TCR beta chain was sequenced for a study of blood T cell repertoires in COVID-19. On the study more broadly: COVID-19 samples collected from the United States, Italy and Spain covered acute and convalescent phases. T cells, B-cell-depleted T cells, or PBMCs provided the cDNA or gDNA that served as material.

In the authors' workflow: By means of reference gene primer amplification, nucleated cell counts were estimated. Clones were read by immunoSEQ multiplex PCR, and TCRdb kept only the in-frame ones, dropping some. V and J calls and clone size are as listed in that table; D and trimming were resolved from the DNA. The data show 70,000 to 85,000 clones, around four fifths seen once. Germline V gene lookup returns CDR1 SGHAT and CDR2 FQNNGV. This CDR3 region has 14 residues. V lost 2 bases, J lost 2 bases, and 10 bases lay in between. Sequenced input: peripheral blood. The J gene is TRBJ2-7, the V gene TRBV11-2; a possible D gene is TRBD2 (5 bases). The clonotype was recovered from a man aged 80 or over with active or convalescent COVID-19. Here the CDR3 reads CASSLPSGTYEQYF. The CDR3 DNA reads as TGTGCCAGCAGCTTACCGTCGGGAACCTACGAGCAGTACTTC.